Shown below are 17 T cell receptor beta chains from a single sample sequenced in a study of T cell repertoires in cytomegalovirus infection. TCRdb ran MiXCR on the reads and lists one entry per CDR3 protein. The sample shows 250,000 to 300,000 distinct CDR3 sequences, 25% of them seen only once. Sequencing input: PBMCs. These receptors all come from a human donor in good health (CMV status not recorded). Some clones in this sample may be carry-over from other donors' samples.

This clonotype was counted a few times. The chain uses TRBV19 and TRBJ2-1; a weak D match, TRBD1 (8 bases). The CDR3 loop spans 14 amino acids. Trimming cost V 6 bases and J 7 bases, with 16 bases left between them. Germline values: CDR1 LNHDA, CDR2 SQIVND (reference sequence). The CDR3 spells CASSRTGRANEQFF. CDR3 nucleotide sequence: TGTGCCAGTAGCCGGACAGGGAGGGCAAATGAGCAGTTCTTC.

This clonotype was detected only a few times. The chain links TRBV28 to TRBJ2-5; D is undetermined. Between the trimmed V and J ends, which lost 3 bases and 12 bases, there was a span of 26 bases. Per germline, CDR1 MDHEN and CDR2 SYDVKM. The length of the CDR3 is 16 residues. CDR3 residues: CASSFIQHPPGSIEYF. The CDR3 nucleotides are TGTGCCAGCAGTTTCATCCAACATCCGCCAGGATCGATTGAGTACTTC.

The chain carries TRBV5-4 and TRBJ2-4; D might be TRBD1 (6 bases). CDR1 SGHNT and CDR2 YYREEE come from the germline V gene (reference sequence). The CDR3 covers 16 residues. The germline V and J ends were trimmed by 4 bases and 1 base, with 15 bases remaining between them. The CDR3 is CASSTGTSSAKNIQYF. The CDR3 DNA reads as TGTGCCAGCAGCACCGGGACATCGTCGGCCAAAAACATTCAGTACTTC.

This clonotype occurred once. V and J are TRBV20-1 and TRBJ1-1; no firm D call. Deletions cut 3 bases from V and 1 base from J, with 6 bases between. Germline values: CDR1 DFQATT, CDR2 SNEGSKA (reference sequence). The CDR3 sequence is 12 residues long. CDR3 in amino acids: CSASRGNTEAFF. In DNA form, the CDR3 reads TGCAGTGCTAGCCGGGGGAACACTGAAGCTTTCTTT.

The chain is built from TRBV20-1 and TRBJ2-1; no firm D call. This CDR3 has 10 residues. CDR1 is DFQATT and CDR2 is SNEGSKA in the germline V gene (reference sequence). The CDR3 coding sequence is TGCAGCCCGCTCGGGAATGAGCAGTTCTTC. Its protein product is CSPLGNEQFF.

This chain uses TRBV12-3 or TRBV12-4 with TRBJ2-1, with 10 bases aligning to TRBD2. V trimming: 4 bases; J trimming: 3 bases; junction bases outside the gene matches: 6. CDR3 size: 16 residues. CDR3: CASSSTSGHSYNEQFF. DNA for the CDR3: TGTGCCAGCAGTTCGACTAGCGGGCATAGCTACAATGAGCAGTTCTTC.

The chain couples TRBV12-3 or TRBV12-4 to TRBJ1-1; D is uncertain. The V gene lost 5 bases and the J gene lost 5 bases, with 6 bases spanning the gap. The CDR3 contains 11 residues. CDR3 coding DNA: TGTGCCAGCAGTAGAGAGACTGAAGCTTTCTTT. Translating gives CASSRETEAFF.

CDR3 region: CSARFLAGTDTQYF. CDR3 bases: TGCAGTGCTAGATTTCTAGCGGGCACAGATACGCAGTATTTT. The rearrangement uses TRBV20-1 and TRBJ2-3; 7 bases are a match to TRBD2. There are 14 residues in the CDR3. J lost 1 base, V lost 2 bases, and 3 bases had no gene match. From germline, CDR1 is DFQATT and CDR2 SNEGSKA (reference sequence).

Remarks on this clonotype: At one end, the junction sequence differs from germline, possibly due to a read error. The chain joins TRBV7-4 to TRBJ2-3; D possibly uses TRBD1 or TRBD2 (5 bases each). The CDR3 consists of 14 residues. Germline CDR1 and CDR2: SGHVT and SQSDAQ. The CDR3 spells CASIRTGTSDTQNF. CDR3 nucleotides: TGTGCCAGCATACGGACCGGGACCTCGGATACGCAGAATTTT.

This clonotype has a count of ten or more. The J gene is TRBJ2-5, the V gene TRBV5-5; TRBD1 is a possible D gene (6 bases). Per the germline V gene, CDR1 is SGHKS and CDR2 is YYEKEE (reference sequence). The CDR3 spans 14 residues. The germline V and J ends were trimmed by 4 bases and 4 bases, with 14 bases remaining between them. The CDR3 reads CASSPMTGRETQYF. In DNA, the CDR3 is TGTGCCAGCAGCCCGATGACAGGAAGAGAGACCCAGTACTTC.

V gene TRBV29-1 combines with J gene TRBJ2-2; possibly TRBD1 for D (5 bases). The CDR3 extends over 11 amino acids. Germline V gene sequence: CDR1 SQVTM, CDR2 ANQGSEA. The V and J ends lost 7 bases and 3 bases respectively, with 6 bases between them. The CDR3, as DNA: TGCAGCGGGGGCGACACCGGGGAGCTGTTTTTT. Residues: CSGGDTGELFF.

The genes are TRBV5-1 and TRBJ2-5, with 11 bases aligning to TRBD2. Unmatched junction bases numbered 5, after V lost 4 bases and J lost 3 bases. The CDR3 spans 15 residues. Germline V gene data show CDR1 as SGHRS and CDR2 as YFSETQ. For the CDR3, the DNA is TGCGCCAGCAGCATTACGGGACTAGCGGAAGAGACCCAGTACTTC. This sequence encodes CASSITGLAEETQYF.

The rearrangement links TRBV19 to TRBJ1-1; 8 positions agree with TRBD1. Germline-derived CDR1 and CDR2 are LNHDA and SQIVND (reference sequence). J lost 9 bases, V lost 4 bases, and 7 bases had no gene match. This CDR3 region has 13 residues. CDR3 region: CASSTRDRWKAFF. In DNA, the CDR3 is TGTGCCAGTAGTACCCGGGACAGGTGGAAAGCTTTCTTT.

Worth noting for this clonotype: Sequence at one end of the junction differs from germline and may be a read error. The chain recombines TRBV6-1 with TRBJ1-5; D perhaps matches TRBD1 (6 bases). CDR3 length equals 14 residues. Per germline, CDR1 MNHNS and CDR2 SASEGT. The CDR3 region has the DNA TGTGCCAGCAAGGGGGGGGGCAGCAATCGGCCCCAGCATTTT. Translating gives CASKGGGSNRPQHF.

This clonotype was seen ten or more times. The chain recombines TRBV12-3 or TRBV12-4 with TRBJ2-2; D is uncertain. The CDR3 sequence is 13 residues long. Trimming removed 6 bases from V and 7 bases from J, with 12 bases in between. CDR3: CASRDRTHGELFF. CDR3 bases: TGTGCCAGCAGAGACCGGACCCACGGGGAGCTGTTTTTT.

This clonotype appeared a few times. The chain recombines TRBV7-6 with TRBJ2-5, with a possible D match to TRBD2 (6 bases). The CDR3 consists of 14 residues. Trimming removed 5 bases from V and 5 bases from J, with 15 bases in between. The germline V gene encodes CDR1 SGHVS and CDR2 FNYEAQ. Written as DNA, the CDR3 is TGTGCCAGCAGCCCGTTACAGGCGGGGGAGACCCAGTACTTC. It is translated as CASSPLQAGETQYF.

This clonotype was observed a few times. The chain combines TRBV7-8 with TRBJ2-3; tentatively, D is TRBD1 (6 bases). CDR1 SGHVS and CDR2 FQNEAQ come from the germline V gene. Between the trimmed V and J ends, which lost 4 bases and 4 bases, there was a span of 18 bases. The CDR3 has 16 amino acids. In nucleotides, the CDR3 is TGTGCCAGCAGCTCCTTCGTGGGGGCTAGAGCAGATACGCAGTATTTT. This sequence encodes CASSSFVGARADTQYF.